A selection of T cell receptor beta chains follows, all from one sample in a study of CD8+ T cells in alopecia areata. Sequenced by immunoSEQ multiplex PCR; TCRdb stores in-frame clones only, minus some. The table records about 180,000 clones, about 48% of them present only once. The sample consisted of CD8+ T cells sorted from blood, taken at week 24, from a patient treated with tofacitinib. These receptors were collected from a human donor with alopecia areata. The CDR3 runs from the conserved cysteine through the conserved F or W. A D gene is named only where the DNA matches it firmly. Some rows have no size entry. The others give once, few or many, or a class for an expanded clone.

CDR3,DNA,size,V,D,J
CAWTVGALNSPLHF,TGTGCCTGGACTGTGGGGGCTTTGAATTCACCCCTCCACTTT,once,TRBV30,NA,TRBJ1-6
CASSLTEKETQYF,TGTGCCAGCAGCTTGACAGAAAAAGAGACCCAGTACTTC,NA,TRBV7-9,NA,TRBJ2-5
CSVLENYGYTF,TGCAGCGTTTTGGAAAACTATGGCTACACCTTC,NA,TRBV29-1,NA,TRBJ1-2
CASSSSGHEQYF,TGTGCCAGCAGCTCTTCAGGGCACGAGCAGTACTTC,NA,TRBV5-6,NA,TRBJ2-7
CSVEEARFAGYGYTF,TGCAGCGTTGAAGAAGCGCGTTTTGCCGGCTATGGCTACACCTTC,NA,TRBV29-1,NA,TRBJ1-2
CASSPGLAGGNTGELFF,TGTGCCAGCAGCCCAGGACTAGCGGGGGGAAACACCGGGGAGCTGTTTTTT,NA,TRBV13,TRBD2,TRBJ2-2
CASSPPRATEAFF,TGTGCCAGCTCTCCACCGAGGGCGACTGAAGCTTTCTTT,NA,TRBV9,NA,TRBJ1-1
CASSLASTGTPLQETQYF,TGCGCCAGCAGCTTGGCCTCAACCGGGACACCGCTTCAAGAGACCCAGTACTTC,NA,TRBV5-1,NA,TRBJ2-5
CASSQSTGHYNEQFF,TGCGCCAGCAGCCAGTCAACCGGGCACTACAATGAGCAGTTCTTC,NA,TRBV4-1,NA,TRBJ2-1
CASRPRTGYEQYF,TGTGCCAGCAGACCCAGGACAGGGTACGAGCAGTACTTC,NA,TRBV25-1,TRBD1,TRBJ2-7
CASSSAYGSYNEQFF,TGTGCCAGCAGCTCGGCGTACGGGTCCTACAATGAGCAGTTCTTC,NA,TRBV5-6,NA,TRBJ2-1
CASSLNPQGPNSPLHF,TGTGCCAGCAGCCTTAACCCCCAGGGGCCAAATTCACCCCTCCACTTT,few,TRBV7-8,NA,TRBJ1-6
CASDGASTDTQYF,TGTGCCTCGGACGGGGCTAGCACAGATACGCAGTATTTT,NA,TRBV7-9,NA,TRBJ2-3
CASSLNGAKNIQYF,TGCGCCAGCAGCCTGAACGGGGCCAAAAACATTCAGTACTTC,NA,TRBV5-1,NA,TRBJ2-4
CASSPGQGAYEQYF,TGTGCCAGCAGCCCCGGACAGGGGGCCTACGAGCAGTACTTC,NA,TRBV11-2,TRBD1,TRBJ2-7